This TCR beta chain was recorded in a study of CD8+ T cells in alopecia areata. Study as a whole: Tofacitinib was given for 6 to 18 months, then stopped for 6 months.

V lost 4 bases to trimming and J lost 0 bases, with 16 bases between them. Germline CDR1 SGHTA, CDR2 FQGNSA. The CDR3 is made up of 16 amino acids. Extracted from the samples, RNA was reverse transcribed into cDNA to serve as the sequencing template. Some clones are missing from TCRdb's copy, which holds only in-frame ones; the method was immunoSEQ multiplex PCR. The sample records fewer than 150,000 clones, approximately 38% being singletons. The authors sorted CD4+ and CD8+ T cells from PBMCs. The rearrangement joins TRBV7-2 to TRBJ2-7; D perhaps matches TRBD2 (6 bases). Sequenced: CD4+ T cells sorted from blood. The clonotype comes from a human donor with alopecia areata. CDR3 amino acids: CASSSTSRPSSYEQYF. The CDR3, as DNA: TGTGCCAGCAGCTCGACTAGTCGCCCCAGCTCCTACGAGCAGTACTTC.